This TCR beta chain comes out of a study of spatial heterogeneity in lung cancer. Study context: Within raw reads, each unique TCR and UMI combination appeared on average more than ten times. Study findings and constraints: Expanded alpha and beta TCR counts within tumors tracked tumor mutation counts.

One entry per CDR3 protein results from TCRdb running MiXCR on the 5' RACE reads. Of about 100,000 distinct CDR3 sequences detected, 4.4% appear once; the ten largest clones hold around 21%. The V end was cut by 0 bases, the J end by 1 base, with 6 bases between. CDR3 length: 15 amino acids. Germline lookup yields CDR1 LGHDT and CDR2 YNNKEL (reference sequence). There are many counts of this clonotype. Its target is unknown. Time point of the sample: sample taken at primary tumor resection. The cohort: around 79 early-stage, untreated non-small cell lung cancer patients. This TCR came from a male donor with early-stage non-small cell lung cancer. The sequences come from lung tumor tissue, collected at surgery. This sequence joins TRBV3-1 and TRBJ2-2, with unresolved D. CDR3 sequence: CASSQEYRNTGELFF. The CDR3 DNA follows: TGTGCCAGCAGCCAAGAATACAGGAACACCGGGGAGCTGTTTTTT.